This record looks at one T cell receptor beta chain sequence and its context. Isolated RNA was reverse transcribed into cDNA used as the sequencing template. Generated by immunoSEQ multiplex PCR, the TCRdb table keeps only in-frame clones and is missing some. This table has roughly 200,000 clones, roughly 60% appearing once. This sample stems from a study of CD8+ T cells in alopecia areata. The germline gives CDR1 GTSNPN, CDR2 SVGIG (reference sequence). The CDR3 is 13 residues long. J lost 4 bases, V lost 1 base, and 3 bases had no gene match. This TCR derives from a human donor with alopecia areata. This chain connects TRBV30 to TRBJ1-1; 7 bases are a match to TRBD1. The input for sequencing was CD4+ T cells sorted from blood, taken at week 0. The CDR3 loop is CAWSEQGSTEAFF. CDR3 nucleotide sequence: TGTGCCTGGAGTGAACAGGGGAGCACTGAAGCTTTCTTT.